Detailed here is one T cell receptor beta chain. This clonotype was counted many times. Its antigen remains unidentified. The sample holds no much larger clone one base away, and base qualities are not on file. The entry originates in a study of T cells in Graves' hyperthyroidism and ophthalmopathy (dated by TCRdb to about 2019). Background on the whole study: Peripheral blood samples were taken at the time of initial diagnosis, prior to any treatment. Following sampling, methimazole starting at 30 mg daily was given to hyperthyroidism patients, and high-dose intravenous methylprednisolone was given to ophthalmopathy patients. The 95 to 100 discovery patients were randomly split 7:3 into training and test sets. In more than 5 Graves' hyperthyroidism patients, the study also compared T-cell repertoires from thyroid tissue with T-cell repertoires from blood. Prospective prediction of ophthalmopathy was tested in an independent validation cohort of 18 to 20 hyperthyroidism patients and roughly 16 patients who later progressed to ophthalmopathy. The paper describes TCR Vbeta CDR3 sequencing of 140 or so peripheral blood samples, made up of under 50 ophthalmopathy patients, around 73 hyperthyroidism patients and roughly 17 progressor patients. TCR V-J signatures able to tell the groups apart were searched for in a discovery cohort of 95 to 100 patients, of whom over 40 had Graves' ophthalmopathy and roughly 58 had stable Graves' hyperthyroidism. What the work shows at the level of the full study, not this receptor alone: A 13 V-J signature model separated ophthalmopathy from stable hyperthyroidism, with over 85% sensitivity and 81.08% specificity in cross-validation and 80%/75% in testing. No statistical method was used to set the sample size in advance, and investigators knew the group allocation. In validation, progression to ophthalmopathy was predicted by the model with almost 71% sensitivity and 72% to 85% specificity, a median of around 5.9 months before onset. Most expanded thyroid clonotypes (frequency above 0.001) were also detected in blood, suggesting blood repertoires may reflect thyroid immune responses.

In the ophthalmopathy patients, disease was moderately to severely active, with a Clinical Activity Score of 3 or more, a NOSPECS grade of 4 or more, and a duration of less than 3 months. Any patient with an uncontrolled infection, another autoimmune disease, pregnancy or lactation was excluded. Clinical symptoms, serum thyroxine and TRAb, thyroid ultrasound, and orbital computed tomography formed the basis for the diagnoses. Ficoll-Paque density gradient centrifugation was used to isolate PBMCs from 8 to 10 ml of fresh peripheral blood. Total RNA was extracted with Trizol reagent, and quality was checked on an Agilent 2100 Bioanalyzer. The TCR beta CDR3 regions were amplified from RNA transcripts. A first-round RT-PCR of the TCR CDR3 used the HTBI primer set with the Qiagen OneStep RT-PCR kit. Libraries were constructed in a second round of multiplex PCR, after which size selection and purification were performed. Sequencing of the libraries was done on an Illumina HiSeq2000 using paired-end 100 bp reads. The source study handled its data this way. SOAPnuke was used to process the raw data, throwing out any read that contained adapters or uncalled bases, had a mean Phred below 15, or lacked an exact constant-primer or identifier match. COPE v1.2.5 was used to merge the high-quality paired reads, and each unique nucleotide sequence was defined as a clonotype. MiTCR v1.1 was used to align the clonotypes against IMGT TRBV, TRBD and TRBJ reference segments. Analysis was restricted to V-J combinations with a frequency above 0.0001, which covered 99.2% of repertoires. The TCS score was defined as F50 (clonal expansion) divided by E x V (chaos), with BLOSUM62-based TCRdist calculated between CDR3 peptides within each V-J. Welch's t-statistics and random forest reduced 514 V-J features to some 14, which were used in a naive Bayes classifier (R e1071). TCRdb reprocessing: public reads trimmed at Q25 with fastp, clones called with MiXCR, in-frame beta chains kept. Each record represents a unique CDR3 protein, reported with the most common genes and DNA among its rows. Clone size and V and J calls follow TCRdb, not the original study. The sample contains 500,000 or so distinct CDR3 sequences, 17% of them found a single time. The ten top clones hold roughly 15% of the sample.

Compared with germline, V lacks 9 bases and J lacks 3 bases; bases without a gene match: 4. CDR1 and CDR2 (SNHLY, FYNNEI) derive from the germline V gene. Taken from cysteine to phenylalanine, the CDR3 has 14 residues. The only DNA kept is the CDR3, 42 bases in frame from the first base. The specimen sequenced was blood. The TCR was taken from a woman between 18 and 29 years old with Graves' ophthalmopathy. Recombination linked TRBV2 to TRBJ1-5; TRBD1 agrees with 11 junctional bases. The CDR3 protein sequence reads: CASKDRGPNQPQHF. The nucleotide sequence reads TGTGCCAGTAAGGACAGGGGGCCCAATCAGCCCCAGCATTTT. Outside the CDR3, residues come from the reference TRBV2 and TRBJ1-5 proteins, so the full variable domain is: EPEVTQTPSHQVTQMGQEVILRCVPISNHLYFYWYRQILGQKVEFLVSFYNNEISEKSEIFDDQFSVERPDGSNFTLKIRSTKLEDSAMYFCASKDRGPNQPQHFGDGTRLSIL.